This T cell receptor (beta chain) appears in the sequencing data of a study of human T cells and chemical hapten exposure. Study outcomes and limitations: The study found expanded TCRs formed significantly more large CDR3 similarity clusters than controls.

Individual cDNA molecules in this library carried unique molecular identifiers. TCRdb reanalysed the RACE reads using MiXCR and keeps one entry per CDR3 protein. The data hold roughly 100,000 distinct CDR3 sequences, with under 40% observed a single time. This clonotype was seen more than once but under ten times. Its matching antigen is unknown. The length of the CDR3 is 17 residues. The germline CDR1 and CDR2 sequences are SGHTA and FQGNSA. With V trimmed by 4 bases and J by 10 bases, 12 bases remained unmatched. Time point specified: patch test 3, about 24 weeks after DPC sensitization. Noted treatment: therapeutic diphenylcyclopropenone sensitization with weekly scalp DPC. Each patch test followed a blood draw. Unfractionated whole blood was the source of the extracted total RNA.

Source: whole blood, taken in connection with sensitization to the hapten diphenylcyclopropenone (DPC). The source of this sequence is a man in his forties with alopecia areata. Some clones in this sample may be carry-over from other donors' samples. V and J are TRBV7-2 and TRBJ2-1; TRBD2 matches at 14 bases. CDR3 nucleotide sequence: TGTGCCAGCAGCTCAGCCATGGGACTAGCGGGAGAGGGAGAGCAGTTCTTC. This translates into CASSSAMGLAGEGEQFF. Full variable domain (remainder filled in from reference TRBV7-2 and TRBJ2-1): GAGVSQSPSNKVTEKGKDVELRCDPISGHTALYWYRQSLGQGLEFLIYFQGNSAPDKSGLPSDRFSAERTGGSVSTLTIQRTQQEDSAVYLCASSSAMGLAGEGEQFFGPGTRLTVL.